This TCR beta chain was obtained from a study of blood T cell repertoires in COVID-19. Clones were read by immunoSEQ multiplex PCR, and TCRdb kept only the in-frame ones, dropping some. The repertoire includes some 94,000 clones, around 87% of them detected once, and approximately 15% sits in the top ten. CDR1 is LNHDA, CDR2 SQIVND, per germline (reference sequence). The CDR3 covers 15 residues. J gave up 3 bases and V 6 bases, and 10 bases lay outside the gene matches. The sample was peripheral blood. The chain combines TRBV19 with TRBJ2-7, with 8 bases lining up with TRBD2. The sequence was collected from a human donor in a cohort sampled during active COVID-19. The CDR3: CASSRGASGFYEQYF. CDR3 in DNA: TGTGCCAGTAGCCGTGGGGCTAGCGGGTTCTACGAGCAGTACTTC. Full variable domain (rest looked up from reference TRBV19 and TRBJ2-7): DGGITQSPKYLFRKEGQNVTLSCEQNLNHDAMYWYRQDPGQGLRLIYYSQIVNDFQKGDIAEGYSVSREKKESFPLTVTSAQKNPTAFYLCASSRGASGFYEQYFGPGTRLTVT.